This passage covers 10 T cell receptor beta chains from one sample sequenced in a study of cytomegalovirus exposure and HLA in healthy donors (dated by TCRdb to 2017 to 2019). The library relied on the immunoSEQ multiplex PCR assay. For the multiplex PCR, a mixture combining 60 forward primers for TCR Vbeta segments and 13 reverse primers for TCR Jbeta segments was used. TCRdb holds this immuneACCESS table with in-frame rearrangements only. Some clones are missing; in checked studies, unresolved V genes explain under half, and the rest has no known cause. The sample table lists over 100,000 clones, around three quarters of them with a count of one. The ten top clones hold approximately 0.9% of the sample. Sequencing was done on a sample of PBMCs. These receptors were collected from a woman in her 30s in good health and CMV-seronegative.

This chain links TRBV30 with TRBJ1-4; unclear D gene. CDR1 and CDR2 (germline): GTSNPN, SVGIG (reference sequence). The CDR3 has 13 residues. Trimming stripped 2 bases from V and 1 base from J, with 5 bases between. The CDR3 region has the DNA TGTGCCTGGAGTCCAGGAACTAATGAAAAACTGTTTTTT. Its protein product is CAWSPGTNEKLFF. Drawing the rest from reference TRBV30 and TRBJ1-4, the complete variable domain is SQTIHQWPATLVQPVGSPLSLECTVEGTSNPNLYWYRQAAGRGLQLLFYSVGIGQISSEVPQNLSASRPQDRQFILSSKKLLLSDSGFYLCAWSPGTNEKLFFGSGTQLSVL.

V is TRBV11-1 and J is TRBJ2-2, with TRBD1 identical over 8 bases. CDR1 SGHAT and CDR2 FQDESV come from the germline V gene (reference sequence). This CDR3 has 16 residues. J lost 5 bases, V lost 1 base, and 6 bases had no gene match. The CDR3 spells CASSLGTGGKTGELFF. The CDR3 DNA sequence: TGTGCCAGCAGCTTAGGTACAGGGGGTAAGACCGGGGAGCTGTTTTTT.

The V call is TRBV30, the J call TRBJ1-4; TRBD1 might be the D (5 bases). The CDR3 covers 14 residues. Germline V lookup: CDR1 GTSNPN, CDR2 SVGIG (reference sequence). Trimming took 3 bases from V and 4 from J, leaving 12 bases between them. The CDR3 region has the DNA TGTGCCTGGAGCGTCGGGACTCATAATGAAAAACTGTTTTTT. Amino acids: CAWSVGTHNEKLFF. The full variable domain, its missing parts supplied by reference TRBV30 and TRBJ1-4, is SQTIHQWPATLVQPVGSPLSLECTVEGTSNPNLYWYRQAAGRGLQLLFYSVGIGQISSEVPQNLSASRPQDRQFILSSKKLLLSDSGFYLCAWSVGTHNEKLFFGSGTQLSVL.

The rearrangement uses TRBV29-1 and TRBJ1-2; D ambiguous. V was pared by 5 bases and J by 8 bases, with 12 bases between. The CDR3 sequence is 11 residues long. Germline CDR1 and CDR2: SQVTM and ANQGSEA. DNA for the CDR3: TGCAGCGTTTTCGGAGGGTGGGGCTACACCTTC. Translation: CSVFGGWGYTF. Using reference TRBV29-1 and TRBJ1-2 for the parts outside the CDR3, the full variable domain is SAVISQKPSRDICQRGTSLTIQCQVDSQVTMMFWYRQQPGQSLTLIATANQGSEATYESGFVIDKFPISRPNLTFSTLTVSNMSPEDSSIYLCSVFGGWGYTFGSGTRLTVV.

The chain recombines TRBV6-5 with TRBJ1-5; D might be TRBD1 (6 bases). Germline lookup yields CDR1 MNHEY and CDR2 SVGAGI. The CDR3 spans 13 residues. V was trimmed by 5 bases and J by 5 bases, leaving 10 bases between them. As DNA, the CDR3 is TGTGCCAGCAGTAGGAAGGGGGATCAGCCCCAGCATTTT. It codes for CASSRKGDQPQHF.

J is TRBJ2-7 and V is TRBV28; a possible D gene is TRBD1 (7 bases). Germline CDR1 is MDHEN and CDR2 is SYDVKM. V lost 6 bases, J lost 3 bases, and 21 bases lay in between. This CDR3 has 16 residues. The CDR3 here is CASSHYRGTDDYEQYF. The CDR3 region has the DNA TGTGCCAGCAGCCACTACCGGGGGACAGACGACTACGAGCAGTACTTC.

The chain carries TRBV15 and TRBJ2-1; weak D call: TRBD2 (6 bases). Germline CDR1 and CDR2: LNHNV and YYDKDF (reference sequence). The V gene lost 2 bases and the J gene lost 7 bases, with 21 bases spanning the gap. This CDR3 is built from 17 residues. In nucleotides, the CDR3 is TGTGCCACCAGCAGAATGCCGGGGACTCAGCTTGGGAATGAGCAGTTCTTC. It specifies CATSRMPGTQLGNEQFF.

The chain carries TRBV4-3 and TRBJ1-4, with D perhaps matching TRBD1 (6 bases). The CDR3 is made up of 14 amino acids. Germline V lookup: CDR1 LGHNA, CDR2 YSLEER. V was cut by 5 bases and J by 5 bases, with 12 bases left in between. The CDR3 region has the DNA TGCGCCAGCAGCAAACAGGGTTTGAATGAAAAACTGTTTTTT. Its translation: CASSKQGLNEKLFF.

This clone was seen only a few times. This rearrangement joins TRBV18 to TRBJ1-2; D is undetermined. V lost 6 bases to trimming and J lost 8 bases, with 10 bases between them. CDR3 size: 11 residues. CDR1 is KGHSH, CDR2 LQKENI, per germline. The CDR3 region is CASSPSNGYTF. The CDR3 DNA sequence: TGTGCCAGCTCGCCTTCTAACGGCTACACCTTC.

This sequence joins TRBV11-3 and TRBJ2-7, with D perhaps TRBD1 (5 bases). The length of the CDR3 is 15 residues. Germline V gives CDR1 SGHNT, CDR2 YENEEA. V lost 7 bases and J 7 bases, leaving 23 bases between the germline ends. The CDR3 nucleotides read TGTGCCAGCAACCTATTAGGGGCTGGGTTGAGGGAGCAGTACTTC. Encoded protein: CASNLLGAGLREQYF.